This passage covers 19 T cell receptor beta chains from one sample sequenced in a study of identical twins. One entry per CDR3 protein results from TCRdb running MiXCR on the 5' RACE reads. The data hold approximately 1.8 million distinct CDR3 sequences, with less than 35% observed a single time. Material for sequencing was cord blood. The receptors shown here come from a newborn girl in good health.

This clonotype was counted a few times. The rearrangement uses TRBV14 and TRBJ2-1; 7 positions match TRBD1. The CDR3 contains 13 residues. The ends lost 4 bases at V and 8 bases at J; junction bases unmatched: 5. In germline, CDR1 is SGHDN, CDR2 FVKESK. The CDR3 nucleotides read TGTGCCAGCAGCCGAACGACAGGGTATGAGCAGTTCTTC. This codes for CASSRTTGYEQFF.

This chain uses TRBV20-1 with TRBJ2-5; TRBD2 is a possible D gene (5 bases). The end of the DNA aligns better with TRBJ2-4, so the J call may be wrong. Germline V gene lookup returns CDR1 DFQATT and CDR2 SNEGSKA (reference sequence). The CDR3 has 12 amino acids. The CDR3 is CSARDWLNIQYF. CDR3 in DNA: TGCAGTGCTAGGGACTGGTTAAACATTCAGTACTTC.

This clonotype was counted between two and nine times. This chain joins TRBV5-1 and TRBJ1-1; TRBD1 agrees at 7 bases. The V gene end was trimmed by 0 bases and the J gene end by 1 base; junction bases not matched to a gene: 3. This CDR3 comprises 15 residues. Germline-derived CDR1 and CDR2 are SGHRS and YFSETQ. The CDR3 coding sequence is TGCGCCAGCAGCTTGGCGACAGGGACGAACACTGAAGCTTTCTTT. Translation: CASSLATGTNTEAFF.

Turning to this clonotype: Since a much larger clone is just one base distant, this may be a read error. The rearrangement uses TRBV5-1 and TRBJ2-5; TRBD2 is a possible D gene (5 bases). The CDR3 has 16 residues. Trimming pared 1 base from V and 4 bases from J, leaving 17 bases between. Germline assignment: CDR1 SGHRS and CDR2 YFSETQ. The CDR3 nucleotides are TGCGCCAGCAGCTTGTTCCCTAGCCGTAACCTAGAGACCCAGTACTTC. Protein product: CASSLFPSRNLETQYF.

The V call is TRBV28, the J call TRBJ1-3; no clear D gene. The CDR3 is 13 residues long. V lost 2 bases and J lost 8, with 10 bases in between. Germline CDR1 reads MDHEN; CDR2 reads SYDVKM. CDR3 in DNA: TGTGCCAGCAGTTTAACGGCCCCGGACACCATATATTTT. Its protein is CASSLTAPDTIYF.

CDR3 region: CASTWQGSDTQYF. The CDR3, as DNA: TGTGCCAGTACTTGGCAGGGGTCAGATACGCAGTATTTT. The chain employs TRBV19 and TRBJ2-3, with a weak D call TRBD1 (6 bases). CDR3 length: 13 residues. Trimming shortened V by 7 bases and J by 4 bases, and 12 bases separated the two germline ends. In germline, CDR1 is LNHDA, CDR2 SQIVND (reference sequence).

V and J are TRBV28 and TRBJ1-4; 8 bases are shared with TRBD1. J was trimmed by 4 bases and V by 6 bases; bases with no gene match: 7. This CDR3 has 15 residues. CDR1 MDHEN and CDR2 SYDVKM come from the germline V gene. The CDR3 nucleotides read TGTGCCAGCAGGGACAGGGCTCCAATTAATGAAAAACTGTTTTTT. Amino acid sequence: CASRDRAPINEKLFF.

V and J are TRBV2 and TRBJ2-3, with 11 bases fitting TRBD2. Losses at the gene ends were 9 bases for V and 6 bases for J; bases not matched to a gene: 26. This CDR3 has 20 residues. Germline CDR1 is SNHLY and CDR2 is FYNNEI. This CDR3 reads CASRQPPASSASGGTDTQYF. CDR3 in DNA: TGTGCCAGTAGACAACCTCCGGCCTCTTCGGCTAGCGGGGGGACTGATACGCAGTATTTT.

This sequence joins TRBV25-1 and TRBJ1-1; D gene uncertain. CDR3 length: 16 residues. The V and J ends lost 1 base and 3 bases respectively, with 15 bases between them. Germline V gene lookup returns CDR1 MGHDK and CDR2 SYGVNS. The CDR3 DNA is TGTGCCAGCAGTGAATCTGCCATGGCAGCCCACACTGAAGCTTTCTTT. Its translation: CASSESAMAAHTEAFF.

The chain employs TRBV6-1 and TRBJ1-2; D call uncertain. Trimming shortened V by 2 bases and J by 1 base, and 8 bases separated the two germline ends. Per the germline V gene, CDR1 is MNHNS and CDR2 is SASEGT. This CDR3 comprises 14 residues. DNA for the CDR3: TGTGCCAGCAGTGAAAATGGGATTAACTATGGCTACACCTTC. Translating it yields CASSENGINYGYTF.

This sequence joins TRBV12-3 or TRBV12-4 and TRBJ2-7; D perhaps matches TRBD1 (6 bases). Trimming removed 3 bases at V and 6 bases at J, with 24 bases between. The length of the CDR3 is 17 residues. The CDR3 sequence is CASSFYSWAQGVSEQYF. In DNA form, the CDR3 reads TGTGCCAGCAGTTTCTACTCATGGGCACAGGGTGTGTCCGAGCAGTACTTC.

There are a few counts of this clonotype. The chain employs TRBV5-1 and TRBJ2-5, with D possibly being TRBD1 (6 bases). CDR3 length: 13 residues. V shed 4 bases and J shed 5 bases, with 12 bases lying between them. Germline-derived CDR1 and CDR2 are SGHRS and YFSETQ. CDR3 coding DNA: TGCGCCAGCAGCCAGAAGGGGGTTGAGACCCAGTACTTC. Translated: CASSQKGVETQYF.

This clonotype was counted between two and nine times. The CDR3 region is CASSLQGSPTNEKLFF. The DNA of the CDR3 is TGTGCCAGCAGTTTACAGGGTTCCCCAACTAATGAAAAACTGTTTTTT. The J gene is TRBJ1-4, the V gene TRBV12-3 or TRBV12-4; D may be TRBD1 (5 bases). The CDR3 length is 16 residues. The V end was cut by 2 bases, the J end by 0 bases, with 10 bases between.

This rearrangement joins TRBV20-1 to TRBJ2-1; 8 bases map to TRBD2. CDR3 length: 15 residues. Germline V gives CDR1 DFQATT, CDR2 SNEGSKA (reference sequence). Trimming at V came to 0 bases and at J to 5 bases, leaving 6 bases not matched to a gene. As DNA, the CDR3 is TGCAGTGCTAGAGATGGGGCTAGCGGGCACAATGAGCAGTTCTTC. This encodes CSARDGASGHNEQFF.

This clonotype showed up just once. This could be a read error, since a much larger clone is one nucleotide away. V and J are TRBV5-1 and TRBJ2-7; 8 bases map to TRBD2. Per the germline V gene, CDR1 is SGHRS and CDR2 is YFSETQ. This CDR3 contains 17 residues. Losses at the gene ends were 0 bases for V and 7 bases for J; bases not matched to a gene: 15. This chain's CDR3 is CASSLAAGGGSYNEQYF. CDR3 DNA sequence: TGCGCCAGCAGCTTGGCGGCGGGAGGCGGCTCCTACAATGAGCAGTACTTC.

This clonotype was recorded at least ten times. One end of the junction varies from germline; a read error may be responsible. The chain joins TRBV5-1 to TRBJ2-3; D is possibly TRBD1 (6 bases). The germline CDR1 and CDR2 sequences are SGHRS and YFSETQ. The CDR3 extends over 14 amino acids. CDR3 loop: CASSLGQFTDTQYF. As DNA, the CDR3 is TGTGCCAGCAGTTTAGGACAGTTCACAGATACGCAGTATTTT.

V usage is TRBV12-3 or TRBV12-4 and J usage is TRBJ2-7, with 12 bases matching TRBD2. The trim removed 6 bases at V and 4 bases at J, leaving 10 bases unmatched. The CDR3 extends over 16 amino acids. DNA for the CDR3: TGTGCCAGCAGCCCTGGGACGACTAGCGGGAGTTACGAGCAGTACTTC. As protein: CASSPGTTSGSYEQYF.

As to this clonotype: Germline and junction disagree at one end, which may indicate a read error. The chain combines TRBV7-7 with TRBJ2-7, with 8 bases that match TRBD2. Germline V gene lookup returns CDR1 SSHAT and CDR2 FNYEAQ (reference sequence). The CDR3 is 15 amino acids. Written as DNA, the CDR3 is TGTGCTAGCAGCTTAGAGAGCGGGAGTAACTACGAGCAGTACTTC. Its protein product is CASSLESGSNYEQYF.

The genes are TRBV12-3 or TRBV12-4 and TRBJ2-3, with 8 bases fitting TRBD2. This CDR3 has 16 amino acids. Unmatched junction bases numbered 9, after V lost 6 bases and J lost 1 base. This CDR3 reads CASSEKRGGGTDTQYF. As DNA, the CDR3 is TGTGCCAGCAGCGAAAAACGGGGGGGCGGCACAGATACGCAGTATTTT.